The clone carrying this T cell receptor (beta chain) is categorized as medium-sized. Its specificity is not known. This CDR3 spans 15 amino acids. Germline loops: CDR1 SGDLS, CDR2 YYNGEE. Trimming cost V 3 bases and J 3 bases, with 13 bases left between them. This record belongs to a study of Tregs in tolerant kidney transplant recipients. Overall study: CD4+CD25+CD127- cells came from approximately three-day belatacept mixed lymphocyte reactions, some with roughly 5-day graft donor restimulation. Recipient cells were told from donor cells by antibody staining.

Overall study findings and caveats: Activated donor B cell expansion appeared to reveal the most relevant donor-specific TCRbeta repertoire. This study did not directly address biological reproducibility.

The data were produced by immunoSEQ multiplex PCR, yet TCRdb's version contains in-frame clones alone and is incomplete. The table has some 15,000 clones, less than 80% seen once. The J gene is TRBJ1-3, the V gene TRBV9; D gene ambiguous. The sequenced material came from Tregs from blood cultured with allogeneic cells. The sequence came from a human donor in good health. This CDR3 is CASSGRPTGGNTIYF. The CDR3 region has the DNA TGTGCCAGCAGCGGCCGTCCTACTGGTGGAAACACCATATATTTT.